One and the same sample provided the 23 T cell receptor beta chains below, sequenced in a study of T-cell memory formation after mild COVID-19. TCRdb re-analysed the 5' RACE reads in MiXCR, keeping a single row per CDR3 protein. The sample shows about 560,000 distinct CDR3 sequences, around a sixth of them seen only once. Sequenced: PBMCs or a T cell subset sorted from them (not recorded which). The receptor source for this set is an adult woman who had mild COVID-19 (a few samples of this study predate the infection). Cell type and time point are not known.

The V gene is TRBV5-4, the J gene TRBJ2-5; D uncertain. This CDR3 contains 13 residues. Germline V gene data show CDR1 as SGHNT and CDR2 as YYREEE (reference sequence). V dropped 5 bases and J dropped 0 bases, with 8 bases sitting between them. This CDR3 reads CASSFANQETQYF. The CDR3 bases are TGTGCCAGCAGTTTCGCAAACCAAGAGACCCAGTACTTC.

The chain links TRBV12-3 or TRBV12-4 to TRBJ2-1; D gene uncertain. Between the trimmed V and J ends, which lost 1 base and 3 bases, there was a span of 7 bases. The CDR3 sequence is 14 residues long. CDR3 DNA sequence: TGTGCCAGCAGTTTAGACACCGACTACAATGAGCAGTTCTTC. Its translation is CASSLDTDYNEQFF.

This sequence joins TRBV2 and TRBJ2-3, with unresolved D. Trimming shortened V by 4 bases and J by 0 bases, and 14 bases separated the two germline ends. The CDR3 consists of 16 residues. Looked up from germline, CDR1 is SNHLY and CDR2 is FYNNEI. The CDR3 sequence: CASSGGVSPSTDTQYF. The CDR3 nucleotides read TGTGCCAGCAGTGGGGGTGTGTCACCTAGCACAGATACGCAGTATTTT.

V and J are TRBV7-9 and TRBJ2-4, with D tentatively TRBD2 (5 bases). The CDR3 runs 13 residues. V dropped 5 bases and J dropped 5 bases, with 10 bases sitting between them. Germline CDR1 SEHNR, CDR2 FQNEAQ (reference sequence). CDR3 residues: CASSPREQNIQYF. The DNA of the CDR3 is TGTGCCAGCAGCCCTAGGGAGCAAAACATTCAGTACTTC. Variable domain in full (rest from reference TRBV7-9 and TRBJ2-4): DTGVSQNPRHKITKRGQNVTFRCDPISEHNRLYWYRQTLGQGPEFLTYFQNEAQLEKSRLLSDRFSAERPKGSFSTLEIQRTEQGDSAMYLCASSPREQNIQYFGAGTRLSVL.

In this sample, this clonotype turned up a few times. The chain joins TRBV19 to TRBJ2-3, with D perhaps matching TRBD1 (7 bases). V was cut by 3 bases and J by 1 base, with 20 bases left in between. The germline V gene has CDR1 LNHDA and CDR2 SQIVND (reference sequence). The CDR3 covers 18 residues. The CDR3 sequence is CASSIDSTRGTGTDTQYF. The CDR3 nucleotides read TGTGCCAGTAGTATCGATTCAACCCGGGGGACAGGCACAGATACGCAGTATTTT. Using reference TRBV19 and TRBJ2-3 for the parts outside the CDR3, the full variable domain is DGGITQSPKYLFRKEGQNVTLSCEQNLNHDAMYWYRQDPGQGLRLIYYSQIVNDFQKGDIAEGYSVSREKKESFPLTVTSAQKNPTAFYLCASSIDSTRGTGTDTQYFGPGTRLTVL.

This clonotype was observed a handful of times. The chain recombines TRBV24-1 with TRBJ2-1, with 14 bases fitting TRBD2. The J segment lost 0 bases and the V segment lost 7 bases, leaving 7 bases of the junction unmatched. The CDR3 contains 18 residues. Per germline, CDR1 KGHDR and CDR2 SFDVKD. The DNA of the CDR3 is TGTGCCACCAGCGGGACTAGCGGGAGTTTGGGCTCCTACAATGAGCAGTTCTTC. Translating gives CATSGTSGSLGSYNEQFF.

This clonotype has just a few counts. The chain employs TRBV7-8 and TRBJ2-3, with a weak D call TRBD2 (6 bases). The germline V and J ends were trimmed by 3 bases and 2 bases, with 12 bases remaining between them. The CDR3 length is 15 residues. From germline, CDR1 is SGHVS and CDR2 FQNEAQ. The CDR3 nucleotides are TGTGCCAGCAGCTTTGCGGGGTCCCCCACAGATACGCAGTATTTT. Protein product: CASSFAGSPTDTQYF.

This clonotype has more than one count but fewer than ten. Written as DNA, the CDR3 is TGTGCCAGTGTCTCGAAGTACTCTGGGGCCAACGTCCTGACTTTC. Translating it yields CASVSKYSGANVLTF. V and J are TRBV2 and TRBJ2-6; D unresolved. Germline V gives CDR1 SNHLY, CDR2 FYNNEI. This CDR3 has 15 amino acids. V was trimmed by 9 bases and J by 0 bases, leaving 12 bases between them.

This chain joins TRBV7-2 and TRBJ2-5; no clear D. V was clipped by 1 base and J by 2 bases, with 8 bases between them. Germline V CDR1 and CDR2: SGHTA, FQGNSA. The CDR3 extends over 14 amino acids. In DNA form, the CDR3 reads TGTGCCAGCAGCTTAGAGGCAGAACAAGAGACCCAGTACTTC. Amino acid sequence: CASSLEAEQETQYF. Looking up the rest from reference TRBV7-2 and TRBJ2-5 gives the full variable domain: GAGVSQSPSNKVTEKGKDVELRCDPISGHTALYWYRQSLGQGLEFLIYFQGNSAPDKSGLPSDRFSAERTGGSVSTLTIQRTQQEDSAVYLCASSLEAEQETQYFGPGTRLLVL.

The V and J genes are TRBV27 and TRBJ1-1; the match to TRBD1 covers 8 bases. The germline gives CDR1 MNHEY, CDR2 SMNVEV (reference sequence). Trimming at V came to 5 bases and at J to 4 bases, leaving 9 bases not matched to a gene. The length of the CDR3 is 15 residues. The DNA for the CDR3 is TGTGCCAGCAGTCCGTGGACAGGGCGAGGCACTGAAGCTTTCTTT. It codes for CASSPWTGRGTEAFF.

The CDR3, as DNA: TGTGCCAGCAGCCCCCGCCTTTCGCTACAAGGTTCACCCCTCCACTTT. Protein: CASSPRLSLQGSPLHF. This chain joins TRBV3-1 and TRBJ1-6; D ambiguous. The CDR3 totals 16 residues. CDR1 and CDR2 (germline): LGHDT, YNNKEL (reference sequence). Between the trimmed V and J ends, which lost 4 bases and 9 bases, there was a span of 19 bases.

This sequence joins TRBV6-5 and TRBJ2-7, with D maybe TRBD2 (7 bases). The CDR3 extends over 15 amino acids. Trimming took 5 bases from V and 2 from J, leaving 16 bases between them. From germline, CDR1 is MNHEY and CDR2 SVGAGI. In DNA, the CDR3 is TGTGCCAGCAGTCTCTTTACCGGGGGGCCCTACGAGCAGTACTTC. Its protein product is CASSLFTGGPYEQYF.

This clonotype came up many times. The V and J genes are TRBV20-1 and TRBJ1-2, with D hard to call. V lost 4 bases, J lost 4 bases, and 7 bases lay in between. CDR1 and CDR2 from the germline V gene are DFQATT and SNEGSKA (reference sequence). The CDR3 covers 11 residues. Written as DNA, the CDR3 is TGCAGTGCTAACCCCTCCTATGGCTACACCTTC. It encodes CSANPSYGYTF.

This clonotype was counted only a few times. The chain couples TRBV20-1 to TRBJ1-2, with TRBD1 as a possible D gene (5 bases). The CDR3 is made up of 14 amino acids. V shed 8 bases and J shed 2 bases, with 18 bases lying between them. Germline assignment: CDR1 DFQATT and CDR2 SNEGSKA (reference sequence). The CDR3: CSTGPQAQNYGYTF. In DNA form, the CDR3 reads TGCAGTACGGGGCCCCAGGCCCAGAACTATGGCTACACCTTC.

This clonotype was seen more than once but under ten times. V is TRBV27 and J is TRBJ1-2, with 8 bases fitting TRBD1. CDR1 MNHEY and CDR2 SMNVEV come from the germline V gene (reference sequence). The J segment lost 4 bases and the V segment lost 5 bases, leaving 9 bases of the junction unmatched. The CDR3 covers 15 residues. CDR3 region: CASSLRTGMAYGYTF. In DNA, the CDR3 is TGTGCCAGCAGTCTCCGGACAGGGATGGCCTATGGCTACACCTTC.

This clonotype was recorded a few times. V and J are TRBV12-3 or TRBV12-4 and TRBJ2-4; D is unclear. The V end was cut by 3 bases, the J end by 8 bases, with 14 bases between. The CDR3 covers 14 residues. The CDR3 sequence is CASSLVVGTDIQYF. The CDR3 DNA follows: TGTGCCAGCAGTTTGGTCGTAGGTACGGACATTCAGTACTTC.

This clonotype turned up a few times. The chain recombines TRBV15 with TRBJ2-1; 10 bases fit TRBD1. Germline V gene sequence: CDR1 LNHNV, CDR2 YYDKDF (reference sequence). The CDR3 length is 15 residues. V shed 9 bases and J 6 bases; nucleotides not matched to a gene: 11. DNA for the CDR3: TGTGCCACTACTTTGACAGGGGGCCATATCAATGAGCAGTTCTTC. Translation: CATTLTGGHINEQFF.

This rearrangement joins TRBV29-1 to TRBJ2-7; D may be TRBD2 (5 bases). The CDR3 extends over 15 amino acids. The V end lost 4 bases, the J end lost 0 bases, and 16 bases lay between the germline ends. Germline CDR1 SQVTM, CDR2 ANQGSEA. As DNA, the CDR3 is TGCAGCGTTGCGGGCGGAGGCAGTCCCTCCTACGAGCAGTACTTC. The encoded protein is CSVAGGGSPSYEQYF.

This clonotype has only a few counts. The chain is built from TRBV6-5 and TRBJ2-7; D remains ambiguous. V lost 3 bases to trimming and J lost 3 bases, with 9 bases between them. CDR3 length equals 13 residues. Germline CDR1 is MNHEY and CDR2 is SVGAGI. The CDR3 nucleotides read TGTGCCAGCAGTTATCAAGCCAACTACGAGCAGTACTTC. This translates into CASSYQANYEQYF.

This clonotype came up a few times. The chain links TRBV3-1 to TRBJ2-3, with D hard to call. Between the trimmed V and J ends, which lost 2 bases and 3 bases, there was a span of 12 bases. The CDR3 length is 15 residues. Germline CDR1 reads LGHDT; CDR2 reads YNNKEL (reference sequence). CDR3 DNA: TGTGCCAGCAGCCAATTTTTGGATGGGACAGATACGCAGTATTTT. Translating it yields CASSQFLDGTDTQYF.

This sequence joins TRBV7-6 and TRBJ2-7; no definite D call. Between the trimmed V and J ends, which lost 0 bases and 7 bases, there was a span of 10 bases. The CDR3 spans 13 residues. The germline gives CDR1 SGHVS, CDR2 FNYEAQ. This chain's CDR3 is CASSLAALGEQYF. CDR3 nucleotide sequence: TGTGCCAGCAGCTTAGCTGCGCTCGGGGAGCAGTACTTC.

V gene TRBV6-5 combines with J gene TRBJ1-5, with D tentatively TRBD1 (6 bases). CDR3 length equals 15 residues. CDR1 MNHEY and CDR2 SVGAGI come from the germline V gene. V was cut by 0 bases and J by 6 bases, with 12 bases left in between. CDR3 coding DNA: TGTGCCAGCAGTTACTCCCAGGGGATGGGTCAGCCCCAGCATTTT. Translating it yields CASSYSQGMGQPQHF.

The chain has TRBV5-1 and TRBJ1-1, with 7 bases that match TRBD1. The CDR3 extends over 15 amino acids. Germline loops: CDR1 SGHRS, CDR2 YFSETQ. J lost 0 bases, V lost 1 base, and 3 bases had no gene match. The CDR3 is CASSLQGVMNTEAFF. DNA of the CDR3: TGCGCCAGCAGCTTGCAGGGGGTCATGAACACTGAAGCTTTCTTT.